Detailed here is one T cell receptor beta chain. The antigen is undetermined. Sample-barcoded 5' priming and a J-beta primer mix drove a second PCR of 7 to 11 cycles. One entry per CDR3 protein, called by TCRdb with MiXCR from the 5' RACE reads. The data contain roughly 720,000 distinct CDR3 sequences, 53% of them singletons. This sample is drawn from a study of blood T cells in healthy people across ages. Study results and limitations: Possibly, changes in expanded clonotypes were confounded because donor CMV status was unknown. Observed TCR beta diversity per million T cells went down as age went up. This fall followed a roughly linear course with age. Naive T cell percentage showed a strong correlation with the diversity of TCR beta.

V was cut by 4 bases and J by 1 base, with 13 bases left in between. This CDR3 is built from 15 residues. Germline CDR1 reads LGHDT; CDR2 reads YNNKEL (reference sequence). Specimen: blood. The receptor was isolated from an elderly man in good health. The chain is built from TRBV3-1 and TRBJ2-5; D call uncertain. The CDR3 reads CASSLGRLAQETQYF. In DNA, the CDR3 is TGTGCCAGCAGCCTGGGCAGGTTGGCCCAAGAGACCCAGTACTTC.